This T cell receptor (beta chain) was captured in a study of blood T cell repertoires in COVID-19. TCRdb keeps only in-frame clones here, not all; method: immunoSEQ multiplex PCR. The sample has a few hundred thousand clones, around 85% seen once. The CDR3 runs 17 residues. V dropped 1 base and J dropped 3 bases, with 16 bases sitting between them. Germline V gene sequence: CDR1 LGHNA, CDR2 YSLEER. This TCR derives from a woman in her 50s with acute or convalescent COVID-19. Material for sequencing was peripheral blood. The rearrangement links TRBV4-3 to TRBJ2-1; D might be TRBD1 (5 bases). The CDR3 bases are TGCGCCAGCAGCCAAGGTTACTTGGGGCCCTACTACAATGAGCAGTTCTTC. This sequence encodes CASSQGYLGPYYNEQFF.